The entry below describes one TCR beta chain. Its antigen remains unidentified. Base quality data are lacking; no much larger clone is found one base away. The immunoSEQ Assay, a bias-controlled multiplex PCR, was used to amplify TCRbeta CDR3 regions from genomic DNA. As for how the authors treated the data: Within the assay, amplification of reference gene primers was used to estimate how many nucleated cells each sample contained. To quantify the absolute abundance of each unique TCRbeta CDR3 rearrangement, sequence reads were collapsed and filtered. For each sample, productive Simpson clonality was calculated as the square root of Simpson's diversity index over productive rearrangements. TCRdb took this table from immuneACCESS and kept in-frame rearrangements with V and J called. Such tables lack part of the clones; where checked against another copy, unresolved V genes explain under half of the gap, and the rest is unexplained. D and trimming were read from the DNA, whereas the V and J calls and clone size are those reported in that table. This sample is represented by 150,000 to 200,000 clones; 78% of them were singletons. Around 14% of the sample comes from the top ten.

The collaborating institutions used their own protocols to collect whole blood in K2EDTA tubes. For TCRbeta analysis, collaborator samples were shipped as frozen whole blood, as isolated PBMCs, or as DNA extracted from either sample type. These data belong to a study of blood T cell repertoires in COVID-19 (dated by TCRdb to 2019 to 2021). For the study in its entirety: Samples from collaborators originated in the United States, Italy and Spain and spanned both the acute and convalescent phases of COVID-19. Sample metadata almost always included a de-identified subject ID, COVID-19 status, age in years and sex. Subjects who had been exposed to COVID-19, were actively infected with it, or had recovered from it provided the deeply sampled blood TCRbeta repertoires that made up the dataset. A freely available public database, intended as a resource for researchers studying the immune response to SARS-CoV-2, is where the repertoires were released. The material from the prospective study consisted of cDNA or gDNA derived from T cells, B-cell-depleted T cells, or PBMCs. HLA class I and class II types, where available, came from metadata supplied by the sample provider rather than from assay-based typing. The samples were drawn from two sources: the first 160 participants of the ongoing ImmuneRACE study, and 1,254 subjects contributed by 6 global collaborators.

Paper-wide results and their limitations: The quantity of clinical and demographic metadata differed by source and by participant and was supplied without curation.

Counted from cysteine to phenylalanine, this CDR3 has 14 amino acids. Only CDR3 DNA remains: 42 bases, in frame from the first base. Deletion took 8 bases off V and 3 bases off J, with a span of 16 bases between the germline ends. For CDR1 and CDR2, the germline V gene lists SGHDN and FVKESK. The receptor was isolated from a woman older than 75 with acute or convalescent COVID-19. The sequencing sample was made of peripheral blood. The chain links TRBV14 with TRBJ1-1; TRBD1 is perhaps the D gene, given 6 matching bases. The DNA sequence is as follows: TGTGCCAGCTCCAGGGGTAGGTCCTACACTGAAGCTTTCTTT. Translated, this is CASSRGRSYTEAFF.